The next 9 T cell receptor beta chains were all read from a single sample in a study of human T cells and chemical hapten exposure. The time point was: pre-sensitization, week 0. Treatment here: therapeutic diphenylcyclopropenone sensitization with weekly scalp DPC. TCRdb reprocessed the RACE reads with MiXCR, giving one entry per CDR3 protein. The data show some 59,000 distinct CDR3 sequences, about 11% seen once. Material: whole blood, obtained in connection with sensitization to the hapten diphenylcyclopropenone (DPC). These TCRs come from a woman in her 40s with alopecia areata. Some clones in this sample may be carry-over from other donors' samples.

This clonotype came up a few times. The chain couples TRBV7-2 to TRBJ2-3; D gene unclear. V was cut by 0 bases and J by 2 bases, with 9 bases left in between. The CDR3 consists of 15 residues. Germline V CDR1 and CDR2: SGHTA, FQGNSA. The CDR3 nucleotides read TGTGCCAGCAGCTTAGCGCTCGAGGCCACAGATACGCAGTATTTT. Protein product: CASSLALEATDTQYF.

This clonotype was counted a few times. The rearrangement joins TRBV5-4 to TRBJ1-2; 8 bases are shared with TRBD1. Germline CDR1 and CDR2: SGHNT and YYREEE (reference sequence). The CDR3 is 15 residues long. J gave up 4 bases and V 0 bases, and 5 bases lay outside the gene matches. CDR3 sequence reads: CASSLDRGGTYGYTF. CDR3 bases: TGTGCCAGCAGCTTGGACAGGGGGGGCACCTATGGCTACACCTTC.

At least ten counts were recorded for this clonotype. The chain recombines TRBV11-2 with TRBJ2-1; possibly TRBD2 for D (6 bases). V dropped 5 bases and J dropped 1 base, with 9 bases sitting between them. The CDR3 has 14 residues. Germline V gene lookup returns CDR1 SGHAT and CDR2 FQNNGV. The CDR3, as DNA: TGTGCCAGCAGCAGAGGGAGGTCCTACAATGAGCAGTTCTTC. Protein product: CASSRGRSYNEQFF.

This chain joins TRBV4-2 and TRBJ2-7, with TRBD1 matching over 7 bases. The V segment lost 3 bases and the J segment 4 bases; nucleotides outside the gene matches: 18. Germline lookup yields CDR1 LGHNA and CDR2 YNFKEQ. The CDR3 is 18 amino acids. The chain's CDR3 is CASSHPRQTRQGQYEQYF. CDR3 DNA sequence: TGTGCCAGCAGCCATCCACGTCAAACGAGACAGGGACAATACGAGCAGTACTTC.

The chain links TRBV25-1 to TRBJ1-1, with D possibly TRBD1 on 6 matching bases. The V and J ends lost 4 bases and 3 bases respectively, with 12 bases between them. The CDR3 consists of 14 residues. In germline, CDR1 is MGHDK, CDR2 SYGVNS. DNA for the CDR3: TGTGCCAGCAGTGGAACAGGGCCCGACACTGAAGCTTTCTTT. Residues: CASSGTGPDTEAFF.

This clonotype was counted ten times or more. V and J are TRBV2 and TRBJ1-1; D remains ambiguous. CDR1 and CDR2 (germline): SNHLY, FYNNEI. This CDR3 comprises 13 residues. V lost 8 bases, J lost 4 bases, and 14 bases lay in between. In nucleotides, the CDR3 is TGTGCCAGCCGGGATCCCTGGGGCACTGAAGCTTTCTTT. This codes for CASRDPWGTEAFF.

This clonotype has ten or more counts. The chain employs TRBV2 and TRBJ2-5; no reliable D call. The length of the CDR3 is 15 residues. CDR1 is SNHLY, CDR2 FYNNEI, per germline. V was clipped by 4 bases and J by 4 bases, with 16 bases between them. The CDR3 DNA sequence: TGTGCCAGCAGTGGGGGTCCTGGGCGTTCAGAGACCCAGTACTTC. It yields the protein CASSGGPGRSETQYF.

The sample holds many counts of this clonotype. This chain uses TRBV28 with TRBJ2-6, with no clear D. V lost 6 bases, J lost 3 bases, and 18 bases lay in between. Germline CDR1 is MDHEN and CDR2 is SYDVKM. The CDR3 length is 17 residues. CDR3 amino acids: CASSPTGAGRGANVLTF. The CDR3 DNA reads as TGTGCCAGCAGCCCGACCGGTGCCGGCCGTGGGGCCAACGTCCTGACTTTC.

A few counts support this clonotype. This chain joins TRBV19 and TRBJ2-7; D is unclear. V dropped 6 bases and J dropped 5 bases, with 20 bases sitting between them. CDR3 length: 15 amino acids. Germline loops: CDR1 LNHDA, CDR2 SQIVND (reference sequence). CDR3 sequence: CASSQLGDTVHEQYF. The CDR3 region has the DNA TGTGCCAGTAGCCAGCTGGGCGACACAGTACACGAGCAGTACTTC.